This TCR beta chain was sequenced during a study of beta chain features in type 1 diabetes. Study outcomes and limitations: Moderately but significantly shorter TCRB CDR3s were found in Type 1 diabetes patients in all four CD4+ subsets.

This clone was seen a handful of times. The antigen remains undetermined. The ends lost 4 bases at V and 0 bases at J; junction bases unmatched: 10. Germline V lookup: CDR1 SGDLS, CDR2 YYNGEE. The CDR3 length is 17 residues. The isolated RNA, all of it, was reverse transcribed, so expressed TCRB transcripts were what got sequenced. Libraries were prepared by immunoSEQ multiplex PCR; TCRdb keeps only in-frame clonotypes and omits some of them. The sample consists of more than 200,000 clones, roughly 17% of them appearing once. The sequence came from a man aged 25-45 years with type 1 diabetes. The chain couples TRBV9 to TRBJ2-3, with 8 nucleotides matching TRBD1. Sequencing was done on a sample of naive CD4+ T cells from blood. The chain's CDR3 is CASSQTGAIASTDTQYF. The CDR3 bases are TGTGCCAGCAGCCAGACAGGGGCGATTGCTAGCACAGATACGCAGTATTTT.